This T cell receptor beta chain was sequenced in a study of beta chain features in type 1 diabetes. The isolated RNA, all of it, was reverse transcribed, so expressed TCRB transcripts were what got sequenced. The data were produced by immunoSEQ multiplex PCR, yet TCRdb's version contains in-frame clones alone and is incomplete. The table has 300,000 to 400,000 clones, about 10% seen once. Whole-study results and caveats: Small HLA sub-analyses could not settle whether HLA shapes TCRB rearrangement. A moderate, significant TCRB CDR3 shortening appeared in type 1 diabetes across four CD4+ subsets. More deletions and fewer insertions at VDJ junctions were seen in type 1 diabetes patients.

This clone showed up just a few times. Its target is unknown. This TCR derives from a man aged 30 to 39 with type 1 diabetes. The specimen sequenced was central memory CD4+ T cells from blood.

CDR3 amino acids: CASSPTRLASEQFF. The CDR3, as DNA: TGTGCCAGCAGTCCAACCCGACTAGCGAGTGAGCAGTTCTTC. The J gene is TRBJ2-1, the V gene TRBV27; 8 bases agree with TRBD2. Germline V CDR1 and CDR2: MNHEY, SMNVEV (reference sequence). The length of the CDR3 is 14 residues. The trim removed 5 bases at V and 9 bases at J, leaving 9 bases unmatched.